This TCR beta chain was captured by sequencing in a study of lymphopenia after photon versus proton radiotherapy (dated by TCRdb to about 2019). Background for the entire study: The immunological effects of photon versus proton radiation therapy were compared in patients with gastrointestinal tumors who developed high-grade lymphopenia. The study was designed to characterize how the impact on the immune system differs between the two radiation modalities. The cohort included over 15 patients with gastrointestinal tumors who developed lymphopenia after receiving either photon or proton therapy. The full study reports these points: Relative stability during treatment was observed in proton-treated patients, whereas loss of naive T cells and TCR diversity and gain of effector/memory populations were observed in photon-treated patients. After the lymphocyte count nadir, photon-treated repertoires showed oligoclonal expansion, especially of CD8+ Temra cells, which drove the drop in diversity. The survival association was assessed only in patients who died, and the authors presented better survival with proton therapy as a possibility rather than a demonstrated result. Among patients across the cohort who died, overall survival time showed an inverse correlation with a larger post-nadir drop in TCR diversity.

With regard to this clone: Its antigen has not been determined. The sample holds no much larger clone one base away, and base qualities are not on file.

The germline V gene (reference sequence) gives CDR1 as LNHDA and CDR2 as SQIVND. V trim: 5 bases; J trim: 1 base; unmatched bases: 7. The CDR3 spans 16 residues, from the cysteine through the phenylalanine. CDR3 DNA is the only sequence kept; it has 48 bases, read in frame from the first base. The receptor library was made with the immunoSEQ multiplex PCR assay. T cell repertoires were profiled with deep sequencing of rearranged TCR beta loci together with multiparametric flow cytometry. In its TCRdb copy, this immuneACCESS table keeps in-frame sequences only and misses some clones. Where compared with another copy, unresolved V genes explain less than half of these, and the others have no known cause. The sample includes 150,000 to 200,000 clones, with less than 90% observed a single time. Together, the top ten hold around 4.5% of the sample.

This receptor was identified in a man over 45 with gastric cancer. The sequence links TRBV19 to TRBJ1-5, and 8 junctional nucleotides match TRBD1. Sequences were derived from peripheral blood, sampled from a patient treated with photon-based radiotherapy. The CDR3 region has the sequence CASSFRQGRSNQPQHF. The DNA sequence follows: TGTGCCAGTAGTTTTCGACAGGGGAGAAGCAATCAGCCCCAGCATTTT.